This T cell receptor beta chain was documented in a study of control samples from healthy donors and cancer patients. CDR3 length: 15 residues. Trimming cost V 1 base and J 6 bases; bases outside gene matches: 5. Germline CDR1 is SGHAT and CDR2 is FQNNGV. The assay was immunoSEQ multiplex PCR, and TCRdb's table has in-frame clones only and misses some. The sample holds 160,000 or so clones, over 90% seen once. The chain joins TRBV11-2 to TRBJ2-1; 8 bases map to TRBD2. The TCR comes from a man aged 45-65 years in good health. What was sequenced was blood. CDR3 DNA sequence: TGTGCCAGCAGCTTAGTGGGGACTAGGGCCAATGAGCAGTTCTTC. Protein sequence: CASSLVGTRANEQFF. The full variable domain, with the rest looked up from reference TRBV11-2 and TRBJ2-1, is EAGVAQSPRYKIIEKRQSVAFWCNPISGHATLYWYQQILGQGPKLLIQFQNNGVVDDSQLPKDRFSAERLKGVDSTLKIQPAKLEDSAVYLCASSLVGTRANEQFFGPGTRLTVL.